At least ten counts were recorded for the clone carrying this T cell receptor (beta chain). Antigen specificity is unknown. V lost 0 bases to trimming and J lost 0 bases; unmatched junction nucleotides: 4. This CDR3 is 18 amino acids long. Germline-derived CDR1 and CDR2 are DFQATT and SNEGSKA (reference sequence). This entry is derived from a study of blood T cells in healthy people across ages. Study results and limitations: Long-lived donors had more naive CD4+ cells and higher diversity than aged donors.

Donors were healthy Caucasian individuals from Russia aged roughly 6 to 90. Each donor had approximately 10 milliliters of peripheral blood drawn. Samples each yielded at least 5 micrograms of total RNA. The use of a sample-barcoded 5' primer and a J-beta primer mix characterized a second PCR of about 6 to 11 cycles. TCRdb independently ran MiXCR on the 5' RACE reads; one entry per CDR3 protein. The sample includes about 900,000 distinct CDR3 sequences, around 68% seen only once; the top ten take 25% to 30%. The specimen was blood. The chain joins TRBV20-1 to TRBJ1-6, with 11 bases aligning to TRBD1. The clonotype comes from a young man in good health. The CDR3: CSARETGTGGSYNSPLHF. The CDR3 DNA is TGCAGTGCTAGAGAGACCGGGACAGGGGGCTCCTATAATTCACCCCTCCACTTT.